Each of the 20 T cell receptor beta chains below was sequenced from the same sample in a study of OX40 agonist ivuxolimab in advanced cancers. The method was the immunoSEQ multiplex PCR assay. Held by TCRdb, this immuneACCESS table contains in-frame sequences only and omits some clones. Under half of the omission traces to an unresolved V gene where checked; the cause of the rest is unknown. In all, the sample holds under 45,000 clones, and 80% of those were seen once. Together, the top ten hold 4% to 4.5% of the sample. The sample consisted of CD4+ or CD8+ T cells sorted from blood, taken in a trial of the OX40 agonist ivuxolimab. The source of these receptors is an adult with an advanced solid tumor such as melanoma, head and neck, liver or kidney cancer.

The table lists this clone with a few counts. This rearrangement joins TRBV30 to TRBJ1-2; TRBD1 agrees at 8 bases. The germline V gene encodes CDR1 GTSNPN and CDR2 SVGIG (reference sequence). This CDR3 contains 13 residues. The V and J ends lost 3 bases and 2 bases, in that order; junction bases with no gene match: 2. CDR3 nucleotides: TGTGCCTGGAGCCGGACAGGGAACTATGGCTACACCTTC. It codes for CAWSRTGNYGYTF. Full variable domain (outside the CDR3, taken from reference TRBV30 and TRBJ1-2): SQTIHQWPATLVQPVGSPLSLECTVEGTSNPNLYWYRQAAGRGLQLLFYSVGIGQISSEVPQNLSASRPQDRQFILSSKKLLLSDSGFYLCAWSRTGNYGYTFGSGTRLTVV.

The gene calls are TRBV29-1 and TRBJ2-3; 12 nucleotides line up with TRBD2. Per the germline V gene, CDR1 is SQVTM and CDR2 is ANQGSEA. J gave up 1 base and V 6 bases, and 2 bases lay outside the gene matches. The CDR3 extends over 14 amino acids. The DNA for the CDR3 is TGCAGCGTCAGACTAGCGGGAGGCACAGATACGCAGTATTTT. This gives the protein CSVRLAGGTDTQYF.

The chain couples TRBV19 to TRBJ1-1; a possible D gene is TRBD1 (6 bases). V was cut by 4 bases and J by 0 bases, with 9 bases left in between. This CDR3 has 14 residues. The germline gives CDR1 LNHDA, CDR2 SQIVND (reference sequence). The CDR3 is CASSNRAMNTEAFF. The CDR3 DNA sequence: TGTGCCAGTAGTAACAGGGCCATGAACACTGAAGCTTTCTTT.

The chain carries TRBV30 and TRBJ1-1, with D maybe TRBD1 (5 bases). The germline V gene has CDR1 GTSNPN and CDR2 SVGIG (reference sequence). V lost 3 bases to trimming and J lost 11 bases, with 19 bases between them. The CDR3 covers 13 residues. CDR3 protein: CAWSDSRQGLAFF. For the CDR3, the DNA is TGTGCCTGGAGCGATAGTAGGCAGGGTTTGGCTTTCTTT.

This clone came up a few times. The chain combines TRBV4-3 with TRBJ1-2; 7 bases fit TRBD1. V trimming: 0 bases; J trimming: 5 bases; junction bases outside the gene matches: 6. Germline values: CDR1 LGHNA, CDR2 YSLEER. The CDR3 sequence is 15 residues long. CDR3 bases: TGCGCCAGCAGCCAAGAGAGGGGGCGCGGATATGGCTACACCTTC. Its translation: CASSQERGRGYGYTF.

The CDR3 region is CASSLVGRNYEQYF. In nucleotides, the CDR3 is TGTGCCAGCAGCTTAGTGGGACGAAACTACGAGCAGTACTTC. This sequence joins TRBV7-9 and TRBJ2-7; tentatively, D is TRBD1 or TRBD2 (5 bases each). V lost 1 base, J lost 3 bases, and 10 bases lay in between. The germline CDR1 and CDR2 sequences are SEHNR and FQNEAQ (reference sequence). CDR3 size: 14 residues.

This clone was detected once. The chain carries TRBV5-6 and TRBJ1-5; D gene ambiguous. The germline V and J ends were trimmed by 2 bases and 7 bases, with 13 bases remaining between them. Germline V lookup: CDR1 SGHDT, CDR2 YYEEEE. The CDR3 consists of 14 residues. The CDR3 loop reads CASSFAGLGQPQHF. CDR3 coding DNA: TGTGCCAGCAGCTTTGCCGGTCTAGGACAGCCCCAGCATTTT.

The chain recombines TRBV7-9 with TRBJ2-6; 8 bases agree with TRBD1. The CDR3 sequence is 15 residues long. With 8 bases clipped from V and 0 bases from J, the junction kept 3 bases outside the gene matches. Looked up from germline, CDR1 is SEHNR and CDR2 is FQNEAQ (reference sequence). The CDR3 region has the DNA TGTGCCAGCGGGACAGGAATCTCTGGGGCCAACGTCCTGACTTTC. Its protein product is CASGTGISGANVLTF.

V gene TRBV18 combines with J gene TRBJ2-2; D remains ambiguous. Germline V gives CDR1 KGHSH, CDR2 LQKENI. The CDR3 has 15 amino acids. Trimming stripped 1 base from V and 3 bases from J, with 9 bases between. CDR3 sequence reads: CASSPRRADTGELFF. CDR3 coding DNA: TGTGCCAGCTCACCACGCCGGGCCGACACCGGGGAGCTGTTTTTT.

The rearrangement links TRBV5-4 to TRBJ1-6; 9 bases are shared with TRBD1. V trimming: 0 bases; J trimming: 9 bases; junction bases outside the gene matches: 7. The CDR3 is 16 amino acids. The V gene's germline CDR1 is SGHNT and CDR2 YYREEE (reference sequence). CDR3 coding DNA: TGTGCCAGCAGCTTGGGGGTGACAGGGGGTATTTCACCCCTCCACTTT. The encoded protein is CASSLGVTGGISPLHF.

V is TRBV7-2 and J is TRBJ2-7; D is ambiguous. The CDR3 runs to 12 residues. Looked up from germline, CDR1 is SGHTA and CDR2 is FQGNSA. Trimming stripped 2 bases from V and 1 base from J, with 3 bases between. CDR3 sequence: CASSLPSYEQYF. CDR3 sequence (DNA): TGTGCCAGCAGCTTACCTTCCTACGAGCAGTACTTC.

The chain combines TRBV14 with TRBJ2-1; either TRBD1 or TRBD2 may supply D (5 bases each). The CDR3 spans 15 residues. Trimming removed 1 base at V and 6 bases at J, with 13 bases between. Germline-derived CDR1 and CDR2 are SGHDN and FVKESK. The CDR3 loop reads CASSQVKSGANEQFF. The DNA for the CDR3 is TGTGCCAGCAGCCAAGTTAAGTCCGGGGCCAATGAGCAGTTCTTC. The entire variable domain, with the rest obtained from reference TRBV14 and TRBJ2-1, is as follows: EAGVTQFPSHSVIEKGQTVTLRCDPISGHDNLYWYRRVMGKEIKFLLHFVKESKQDESGMPNNRFLAERTGGTYSTLKVQPAELEDSGVYFCASSQVKSGANEQFFGPGTRLTVL.

This clone was observed a handful of times. This chain joins TRBV7-2 and TRBJ1-2, with unresolved D. Germline V CDR1 and CDR2: SGHTA, FQGNSA. Trimming removed 1 base at V and 0 bases at J, with 6 bases between. This CDR3 is 14 amino acids long. The CDR3, as DNA: TGTGCCAGCAGCTTAGGCACCTCTAACTATGGCTACACCTTC. Translating gives CASSLGTSNYGYTF.

This clone was counted once. This chain links TRBV19 with TRBJ1-4; perhaps TRBD1 as D (5 bases). Germline V gene lookup returns CDR1 LNHDA and CDR2 SQIVND (reference sequence). There are 13 residues in the CDR3. V lost 3 bases to trimming and J lost 7 bases, with 9 bases between them. DNA for the CDR3: TGTGCCAGTAGTATCGGGACGGTTGAAAAACTGTTTTTT. Its translation is CASSIGTVEKLFF.

This clone was seen a single time. This chain's CDR3 is CASSLKGDGGRGYTF. DNA for the CDR3: TGTGCCAGCAGTTTAAAGGGCGACGGGGGGCGAGGCTACACCTTC. The J gene is TRBJ1-2, the V gene TRBV27; D possibly corresponds to TRBD1 (6 bases). Between the trimmed V and J ends, which lost 2 bases and 8 bases, there was a span of 18 bases. In germline, CDR1 is MNHEY, CDR2 SMNVEV (reference sequence). This CDR3 is 15 amino acids long.

V and J are TRBV11-2 and TRBJ1-4, with D uncertain. The CDR3 runs to 15 residues. Trimming removed 5 bases from V and 3 bases from J, with 13 bases in between. The germline CDR1 and CDR2 sequences are SGHAT and FQNNGV. This CDR3 reads CASSPAWGSNEKLFF. CDR3 DNA sequence: TGTGCCAGCAGCCCAGCTTGGGGATCTAATGAAAAACTGTTTTTT.

The chain combines TRBV4-1 with TRBJ1-2; 12 positions agree with TRBD1. Germline lookup yields CDR1 MGHRA and CDR2 YSYEKL. J was trimmed by 4 bases and V by 5 bases; bases with no gene match: 5. The CDR3 consists of 15 residues. The CDR3 spells CASSSGTGGLYGYTF. CDR3 in DNA: TGCGCCAGCAGCTCCGGGACAGGGGGCCTCTATGGCTACACCTTC.

The chain is built from TRBV11-2 and TRBJ2-5, with D possibly TRBD2 on 6 matching bases. Germline CDR1 is SGHAT and CDR2 is FQNNGV. CDR3 length: 12 residues. V lost 3 bases to trimming and J lost 11 bases, with 13 bases between them. CDR3 sequence reads: CASSLGRESQYF. The CDR3 DNA follows: TGTGCCAGCAGCTTGGGACGGGAGTCGCAGTACTTC. The complete variable domain, with remaining parts taken from reference TRBV11-2 and TRBJ2-5, reads EAGVAQSPRYKIIEKRQSVAFWCNPISGHATLYWYQQILGQGPKLLIQFQNNGVVDDSQLPKDRFSAERLKGVDSTLKIQPAKLEDSAVYLCASSLGRESQYFGPGTRLLVL.

V and J are TRBV6-4 and TRBJ1-2, with unresolved D. With 5 bases removed from V and 4 bases from J, the gap between germline ends came to 11 bases. Germline V gene sequence: CDR1 MRHNA, CDR2 SNTAGT. CDR3 length equals 13 residues. The CDR3 sequence is CASSFDGTYGYTF. The CDR3 nucleotides are TGTGCCAGCAGTTTCGACGGTACCTATGGCTACACCTTC.

The chain joins TRBV19 to TRBJ1-5; D gene unclear. Trimming stripped 5 bases from V and 5 bases from J, with 19 bases between. CDR3 length equals 16 residues. Germline CDR1 reads LNHDA; CDR2 reads SQIVND (reference sequence). The CDR3, as DNA: TGTGCCAGTAGTGACTCGGGGATCTCCCTCGATCAGCCCCAGCATTTT. Encoded protein: CASSDSGISLDQPQHF.